One and the same sample provided the 17 T cell receptor beta chains below, sequenced in a study of PD-1 blockade in classical Hodgkin lymphoma. As to time point: newly diagnosed, previously untreated cHL patient sample. The table came from immunoSEQ multiplex PCR; TCRdb's copy has only in-frame clones and leaves some out. The sample lists roughly 77,000 clones; about 94% were seen once. The source material was peripheral blood mononuclear cells (PBMCs). The receptors derive from a human donor with classical Hodgkin lymphoma.

The count of this clone is one. The V and J genes are TRBV13 and TRBJ1-4; D is unclear. The V gene lost 0 bases and the J gene lost 5 bases, with 10 bases spanning the gap. Germline CDR1 is PRHDT and CDR2 is FYEKMQ (reference sequence). There are 15 residues in the CDR3. CDR3 region: CASSLGRGGNEKLFF. Here the CDR3 DNA reads TGTGCCAGCAGCTTAGGCCGTGGCGGGAATGAAAAACTGTTTTTT.

This clone is a singleton in its sample. The chain recombines TRBV9 with TRBJ2-3, with D maybe TRBD2 (5 bases). CDR3 length: 13 residues. V lost 0 bases, J lost 6 bases, and 8 bases lay in between. Germline values: CDR1 SGDLS, CDR2 YYNGEE. CDR3 in DNA: TGTGCCAGCAGCGTAGTTAGCGTGGATACGCAGTATTTT. Encoded protein: CASSVVSVDTQYF. Full variable domain (remainder filled in from reference TRBV9 and TRBJ2-3): DSGVTQTPKHLITATGQRVTLRCSPRSGDLSVYWYQQSLDQGLQFLIQYYNGEERAKGNILERFSAQQFPDLHSELNLSSLELGDSALYFCASSVVSVDTQYFGPGTRLTVL.

This clone was observed once. This chain connects TRBV25-1 to TRBJ2-3; 7 bases fit TRBD1. Germline V gene sequence: CDR1 MGHDK, CDR2 SYGVNS. The J segment lost 0 bases and the V segment lost 2 bases, leaving 5 bases of the junction unmatched. The CDR3 runs to 16 residues. This CDR3 reads CASSEPRTGSTDTQYF. For the CDR3, the DNA is TGTGCCAGCAGTGAACCAAGGACAGGTAGCACAGATACGCAGTATTTT.

CDR3 coding DNA: TGTGCCAGCAGTGGGCAGGGTGGGGTCGCAGATACGCAGTATTTT. Amino acid sequence: CASSGQGGVADTQYF. The chain couples TRBV6-1 to TRBJ2-3; weak D call: TRBD1 (5 bases). Trimming took 4 bases from V and 4 from J, leaving 15 bases between them. Germline-derived CDR1 and CDR2 are MNHNS and SASEGT. This CDR3 has 15 residues.

The genes are TRBV9 and TRBJ2-7; TRBD2 matches at 8 bases. After removal of 0 bases from V and 0 bases from J, the junction contained 11 bases not matched to a gene. The CDR3 length is 18 residues. CDR1 is SGDLS and CDR2 is YYNGEE in the germline V gene. DNA of the CDR3: TGTGCCAGCAGCGTAGGTCAACGGGGGGGCGGTCTCTCCTACGAGCAGTACTTC. Translated: CASSVGQRGGGLSYEQYF.

The rearrangement uses TRBV19 and TRBJ2-1; perhaps D is TRBD1 or TRBD2 (5 bases each). There are 15 residues in the CDR3. Germline assignment: CDR1 LNHDA and CDR2 SQIVND (reference sequence). Trimming left V 3 bases short and J 7 bases short, with 16 bases between. CDR3 sequence reads: CASSIGGVMRNEQFF. CDR3 nucleotides: TGTGCCAGTAGTATTGGGGGAGTCATGAGGAATGAGCAGTTCTTC.

The genes are TRBV9 and TRBJ2-1, with a tentative D call TRBD2 (6 bases). The ends were cut back, 0 bases at V and 7 bases at J, with 14 bases in the middle. The CDR3 covers 15 residues. The germline gives CDR1 SGDLS, CDR2 YYNGEE. This chain's CDR3 is CASSVVQTSVNEQFF. The CDR3 nucleotides read TGTGCCAGCAGCGTAGTTCAGACTAGTGTAAATGAGCAGTTCTTC.

The sample holds one count of this clone. The rearrangement uses TRBV6-5 and TRBJ1-2, with D hard to call. In germline, CDR1 is MNHEY, CDR2 SVGAGI. The CDR3 is 11 residues long. The germline V and J ends were trimmed by 7 bases and 9 bases, with 12 bases remaining between them. CDR3 coding DNA: TGTGCCAGCACCATGGGGTTTAGCTACACCTTC. Its protein product is CASTMGFSYTF.

The CDR3 DNA reads as TGTGCCAGCTCACCCCTAGGGACAGTCTATGGCTACACCTTC. Translation gives CASSPLGTVYGYTF. The chain employs TRBV18 and TRBJ1-2; 7 bases are shared with TRBD1. Germline V lookup: CDR1 KGHSH, CDR2 LQKENI. J gave up 4 bases and V 3 bases, and 5 bases lay outside the gene matches. The CDR3 consists of 14 residues. Complete variable domain (other parts from reference TRBV18 and TRBJ1-2): NAGVMQNPRHLVRRRGQEARLRCSPMKGHSHVYWYRQLPEEGLKFMVYLQKENIIDESGMPKERFSAEFPKEGPSILRIQQVVRGDSAAYFCASSPLGTVYGYTFGSGTRLTVV.

The V call is TRBV18, the J call TRBJ1-2; 9 nucleotides match TRBD1. V was clipped by 2 bases and J by 5 bases; unmatched bases: 6. Per germline, CDR1 KGHSH and CDR2 LQKENI. The CDR3 covers 15 residues. CDR3 region: CASSPMGTGSYGYTF. The CDR3 region has the DNA TGTGCCAGCTCACCAATGGGGACAGGGTCGTATGGCTACACCTTC. The variable domain in full, with the rest retrieved from reference TRBV18 and TRBJ1-2, is NAGVMQNPRHLVRRRGQEARLRCSPMKGHSHVYWYRQLPEEGLKFMVYLQKENIIDESGMPKERFSAEFPKEGPSILRIQQVVRGDSAAYFCASSPMGTGSYGYTFGSGTRLTVV.

V usage is TRBV7-2 and J usage is TRBJ2-1; TRBD1 matches at 7 bases. There are 19 residues in the CDR3. Germline V CDR1 and CDR2: SGHTA, FQGNSA. J lost 3 bases, V lost 3 bases, and 17 bases had no gene match. The CDR3 DNA sequence: TGTGCCAGCAGCTTCCCTTTGACAGGGAAGCACTTGAACTACAATGAGCAGTTCTTC. The encoded protein is CASSFPLTGKHLNYNEQFF. The full variable domain, its missing parts supplied by reference TRBV7-2 and TRBJ2-1, is GAGVSQSPSNKVTEKGKDVELRCDPISGHTALYWYRQSLGQGLEFLIYFQGNSAPDKSGLPSDRFSAERTGGSVSTLTIQRTQQEDSAVYLCASSFPLTGKHLNYNEQFFGPGTRLTVL.

In its sample, this clone was seen a few times. This rearrangement joins TRBV28 to TRBJ1-1; TRBD1 is a possible D gene (5 bases). The germline V gene encodes CDR1 MDHEN and CDR2 SYDVKM. This CDR3 comprises 13 residues. Between the trimmed V and J ends, which lost 7 bases and 0 bases, there was a span of 9 bases. CDR3 sequence (DNA): TGTGCCAGCACGGGACGGGTGAACACTGAAGCTTTCTTT. Translated, it gives CASTGRVNTEAFF.

The chain joins TRBV5-5 to TRBJ1-4; no firm D call. The CDR3 sequence is 14 residues long. V lost 2 bases and J lost 3, with 8 bases in between. CDR1 is SGHKS and CDR2 is YYEKEE in the germline V gene (reference sequence). As DNA, the CDR3 is TGTGCCAGCAGCTTAAGGCTAGCTAATGAAAAACTGTTTTTT. Translation gives CASSLRLANEKLFF.

This rearrangement joins TRBV2 to TRBJ2-1; D remains ambiguous. From germline, CDR1 is SNHLY and CDR2 FYNNEI. The CDR3 is 11 residues long. The V gene lost 10 bases and the J gene lost 9 bases, with 13 bases spanning the gap. The CDR3 sequence is CATTSGGEQFF. CDR3 DNA: TGTGCCACCACGTCAGGTGGTGAGCAGTTCTTC.

The V gene is TRBV11-2, the J gene TRBJ2-6; no clear D gene. The V and J ends lost 1 base and 4 bases respectively, with 8 bases between them. Germline loops: CDR1 SGHAT, CDR2 FQNNGV. The CDR3 has 15 residues. This chain's CDR3 is CASSLGITGANVLTF. CDR3 DNA sequence: TGTGCCAGCAGCTTAGGGATAACAGGGGCCAACGTCCTGACTTTC.

V is TRBV6-1 and J is TRBJ2-7, with D perhaps matching TRBD2 (6 bases). The CDR3 is 12 amino acids. The germline V gene encodes CDR1 MNHNS and CDR2 SASEGT. Trimming shortened V by 8 bases and J by 6 bases, and 14 bases separated the two germline ends. This chain's CDR3 is CASGRGTTEQYF. CDR3 nucleotides: TGTGCCAGCGGTCGGGGGACCACCGAGCAGTACTTC.

This chain links TRBV4-1 with TRBJ1-4; tentatively, D is TRBD1 (6 bases). Germline CDR1 reads MGHRA; CDR2 reads YSYEKL. V gave up 0 bases and J gave up 8 bases, with 16 bases separating them. The CDR3 is made up of 16 amino acids. The CDR3 protein is CASSQEGGGYPEKLFF. As DNA, the CDR3 is TGCGCCAGCAGCCAAGAAGGGGGGGGATACCCAGAAAAACTGTTTTTT.